This TCR beta chain is from a study of a mutant IDH1 vaccine in newly diagnosed glioma. Study summary: Patients under treatment included 62.5% males and approximately 40% females and had a mean age of 40.4 years. Pretreatment consisted of radiotherapy, temozolomide, or both, with most receiving both.

The ends were cut back, 4 bases at V and 3 bases at J, with 12 bases in the middle. The length of the CDR3 is 14 residues. The germline gives CDR1 MNHEY, CDR2 SMNVEV (reference sequence). The time point denotes: baseline, week 1 (first vaccination visit). The treatment is: pre-vaccination baseline after standard-of-care therapy. Every donor had a new WHO grade 3 or 4 astrocytoma that was IDH1-mutant, with loss of nuclear ATRX. Study-wide results and caveats: Among all patients, vaccine-induced immune responses occurred in approximately 93%.

Details on this clone: Its matching antigen is unknown.

Clones were read by immunoSEQ multiplex PCR, and TCRdb kept only the in-frame ones, dropping some. The profile shows around 82,000 clones, over 75% of them singletons. This clonotype was obtained from a man aged 40-49 years with glioma. Some clones in this sample may be carry-over from other donors' samples. The rearrangement links TRBV27 to TRBJ1-2, with D maybe TRBD1 (5 bases). This material consisted of PBMCs, taken from a glioma patient treated with radiotherapy, temozolomide or both. The CDR3 loop reads CASSSHPGHYGYTF. The CDR3, as DNA: TGTGCCAGCAGTTCCCACCCAGGGCACTATGGCTACACCTTC.